A selection of T cell receptor beta chains follows, all from one sample in a study of cytomegalovirus exposure and HLA in healthy donors. Here immunoSEQ multiplex PCR was the method, and the copy in TCRdb shows in-frame clones only, minus some. The table records tens of thousands of clones, around nine tenths of them present only once. The sample consisted of PBMCs. These receptors were taken from a man aged 18 to 29 in good health and CMV-seronegative. CDR3s leave out the opening cysteine and the closing phenylalanine or tryptophan. The order of the fields is J gene, V gene, CDR3 protein.

>TRBJ1-5|TRBV4-3
ASSQDAQGYQPQH
>TRBJ1-2|TRBV6-6
ASSYGTGFGYGYT
>TRBJ2-7|TRBV15
ATSEGGSRNEQY
>TRBJ1-3|TRBV25-1
ASSEWASGNTIY
>TRBJ2-1|TRBV19
ASSLAGGYNEQF
>TRBJ2-7|TRBV27
ASSINRGLAGLSYEQY
>TRBJ2-1|TRBV7-9
ASSSTSSANEQF
>TRBJ1-2|TRBV28
ASSPRDRPVYGYT
>TRBJ2-1|TRBV30
AWTPGQGADEQF
>TRBJ1-2|TRBV7-9
ASTPWDRHGNTYGYT
>TRBJ2-1|TRBV19
ASGEGDEQF
>TRBJ2-7|TRBV7-3
ASSLGDNDSYEQY
>TRBJ1-2|TRBV27
ASSLSQGAEDYGYT
>TRBJ1-1|TRBV6-6
ASSYSRSERTEAF
>TRBJ1-1|TRBV6-5
ASSYSTGAEAF
>TRBJ1-1|TRBV7-2
ASSFASLEYTGTYDEAF
>TRBJ1-1|TRBV5-4
ASSPRDRESSEAF
>TRBJ1-3|TRBV2
ASSDTGSGNTIY
>TRBJ1-1|TRBV4-2
ASSHILTVRPGTEAF
>TRBJ2-1|TRBV27
ASWLAGGPAAEQF
>TRBJ1-1|TRBV6-5
ASRGTGNTEAF
>TRBJ2-7|TRBV5-1
ASSSISGGSYEQY
>TRBJ2-1|TRBV29-1
SVRLGSPGYNEQF
>TRBJ1-2|TRBV19
ASSTRDRANYGYT
>TRBJ2-7|TRBV5-1
ASSLWTSADEQY
>TRBJ2-3|TRBV5-4
ASRDGSTDTQY
>TRBJ2-7|TRBV5-1
ASSPDLLAGVFYEQY
>TRBJ1-2|TRBV6-6
ASSYDTDIGGYT
>TRBJ2-1|TRBV4-3
ASSQDWAGFSSSYNEQF
>TRBJ2-7|TRBV13
ASSSVVAGSYEQY
>TRBJ2-2|TRBV9
ASSVRQVNTGELF
>TRBJ1-5|TRBV4-1
ASSQFGTVDQPQH
>TRBJ2-1|TRBV7-7
ASSLGLADNEQF
>TRBJ1-3|TRBV4-1
ASRREGGSGNTIY
>TRBJ2-1|TRBV5-8
ASRVDRVNEQF
>TRBJ1-2|TRBV6-5
ASRGAYGYT
>TRBJ1-2|TRBV14
ASSQDHLPAGGYYGYT
>TRBJ2-5|TRBV27
ASSPWTGGRETQY
>TRBJ1-5|TRBV7-8
ASSLGQNNQPQH
>TRBJ2-3|TRBV5-1
ASSPRLVASTDTQY
>TRBJ1-2|TRBV7-3
ASSLNPLGFQPYGYT